These 13 T cell receptor beta chains were all obtained from the same sample, sequenced in a study of T-cell reconstitution after alpha-beta-depleted transplantation in children. This sample's TCRbeta library carried unique molecular identifier barcodes. TCRdb independently ran MiXCR on the PCR reads; one entry per CDR3 protein. This repertoire shows 70,000 to 100,000 distinct CDR3 sequences, 12% found once; its top ten account for approximately 13%. The source was PBMCs from the stem cell graft donor, collected from the stem cell graft. These receptors all stem from a human donor who donated a stem cell graft to a child with inherited bone marrow failure.

To note about this clonotype: This may be a read error, as it is one base from a much larger clone. The rearrangement joins TRBV7-9 to TRBJ1-5, with a possible D match to TRBD1 (6 bases). Trimming pared 5 bases from V and 1 base from J, leaving 12 bases between. CDR1 and CDR2 (germline): SEHNR, FQNEAQ (reference sequence). This CDR3 has 15 residues. Here the CDR3 DNA reads TGTGCCAGCAGCCTCGGGGACATCAGCAATCAGCCCCAGCATTTT. Encoded protein: CASSLGDISNQPQHF. The full variable domain, completed using reference TRBV7-9 and TRBJ1-5, is DTGVSQNPRHKITKRGQNVTFRCDPISEHNRLYWYRQTLGQGPEFLTYFQNEAQLEKSRLLSDRFSAERPKGSFSTLEIQRTEQGDSAMYLCASSLGDISNQPQHFGDGTRLSIL.

This clonotype was observed many times. The chain combines TRBV7-2 with TRBJ1-5; no reliable D call. The CDR3 length is 13 residues. Germline CDR1 SGHTA, CDR2 FQGNSA. The V gene lost 4 bases and the J gene lost 4 bases, with 8 bases spanning the gap. CDR3 coding DNA: TGTGCCAGCAGCTCCGGTAGGAATCAGCCCCAGCATTTT. Its translation: CASSSGRNQPQHF.

This clonotype came up many times. V is TRBV29-1 and J is TRBJ2-1; 9 nucleotides align to TRBD2. This CDR3 has 15 amino acids. J gave up 4 bases and V 0 bases, and 4 bases lay outside the gene matches. Germline V lookup: CDR1 SQVTM, CDR2 ANQGSEA. CDR3 DNA sequence: TGCAGCGTTGAAGACGGAGCGGGAGGATACAATGAGCAGTTCTTC. Translating gives CSVEDGAGGYNEQFF.

The J gene is TRBJ2-3, the V gene TRBV20-1, with 8 bases fitting TRBD1. Losses at the gene ends were 5 bases for V and 4 bases for J; bases not matched to a gene: 5. The CDR3 contains 13 residues. CDR1 and CDR2 (germline): DFQATT, SNEGSKA (reference sequence). The CDR3 nucleotides are TGCAGTGCTGGCAGGGGGCTCGCAGATACGCAGTATTTT. Encoded protein: CSAGRGLADTQYF.

This chain uses TRBV12-3 or TRBV12-4 with TRBJ2-1; 10 nucleotides agree with TRBD2. The CDR3 spans 18 residues. The CDR3 DNA reads TGTACCTTCAGTTTTGGGAGCGGGGGGGCTCAACCCTACAATGAGCAGTTCTTC. This codes for CTFSFGSGGAQPYNEQFF.

This clonotype was recorded many times. This sequence joins TRBV28 and TRBJ1-2, with TRBD1 matching 7 bases. The length of the CDR3 is 13 residues. From germline, CDR1 is MDHEN and CDR2 SYDVKM. The ends lost 10 bases at V and 5 bases at J; junction bases unmatched: 10. The CDR3 loop reads CATLDRAFYGYTF. The CDR3, as DNA: TGTGCCACCCTAGACAGGGCGTTTTATGGCTACACCTTC.

This clonotype was detected ten times or more. CDR3 protein: CASSQDPRGGTDTQYF. The CDR3 nucleotides are TGTGCCAGCAGCCAGGACCCCAGGGGGGGCACAGATACGCAGTATTTT. This rearrangement joins TRBV3-1 to TRBJ2-3; tentatively, D is TRBD1 (7 bases). Looked up from germline, CDR1 is LGHDT and CDR2 is YNNKEL (reference sequence). This CDR3 region has 16 residues. The V end was cut by 3 bases, the J end by 1 base, with 14 bases between.

This clonotype was detected many times. The chain recombines TRBV7-9 with TRBJ2-1; possible D gene TRBD2, 5 bases. The CDR3 loop spans 13 amino acids. Trimming cost V 8 bases and J 2 bases, with 10 bases left between them. The germline gives CDR1 SEHNR, CDR2 FQNEAQ (reference sequence). Written as DNA, the CDR3 is TGTGCCAGCGCACCGGGGACCTACAATGAGCAGTTCTTC. Translation gives CASAPGTYNEQFF.

At least ten counts were recorded for this clonotype. The chain is built from TRBV27 and TRBJ2-5; possibly TRBD1 or TRBD2 for D (5 bases each). The CDR3 spans 13 residues. Trimming pared 2 bases from V and 5 bases from J, leaving 9 bases between. CDR1 MNHEY and CDR2 SMNVEV come from the germline V gene (reference sequence). CDR3 sequence: CASSLRGPETQYF. Here the CDR3 DNA reads TGTGCCAGCAGTTTACGGGGCCCGGAGACCCAGTACTTC.

There are many counts of this clonotype. V is TRBV7-8 and J is TRBJ2-7; TRBD2 agrees at 7 bases. From germline, CDR1 is SGHVS and CDR2 FQNEAQ. V lost 3 bases to trimming and J lost 3 bases; unmatched junction nucleotides: 8. This CDR3 has 15 residues. The CDR3 sequence: CASSLGGSAYYEQYF. The CDR3 DNA is TGTGCCAGCAGCTTGGGGGGGTCCGCCTACTACGAGCAGTACTTC.

This clonotype was seen at least ten times. The chain carries TRBV7-2 and TRBJ2-3; tentative D call: TRBD1 (6 bases). From germline, CDR1 is SGHTA and CDR2 FQGNSA. V was shortened by 5 bases and J by 8 bases, with 14 bases between the two germline ends. The CDR3 runs 13 residues. CDR3: CASSPNTGRTQYF. In nucleotides, the CDR3 is TGTGCCAGCAGCCCTAATACAGGGCGTACGCAGTATTTT.

This clonotype came up many times. This chain links TRBV29-1 with TRBJ2-1, with TRBD1 matching over 7 bases. V shed 4 bases, J shed 10 bases, and the junction held 22 bases outside the gene matches. CDR3 length: 17 residues. CDR1 is SQVTM, CDR2 ANQGSEA, per germline. The CDR3 is CSVVQGTPSPSLREQFF. In DNA, the CDR3 is TGCAGCGTTGTACAGGGGACCCCGAGCCCAAGTTTGAGGGAGCAGTTCTTC.

In its sample, this clonotype was seen once. V and J are TRBV5-4 and TRBJ2-5, with D possibly being TRBD1 (7 bases). Germline V CDR1 and CDR2: SGHNT, YYREEE (reference sequence). This CDR3 has 15 residues. Trimming cost V 2 bases and J 5 bases, with 16 bases left between them. CDR3 DNA: TGTGCCAGCAGCTTCGACTCAGGGGGAGGCGAGACCCAGTACTTC. It encodes CASSFDSGGGETQYF.